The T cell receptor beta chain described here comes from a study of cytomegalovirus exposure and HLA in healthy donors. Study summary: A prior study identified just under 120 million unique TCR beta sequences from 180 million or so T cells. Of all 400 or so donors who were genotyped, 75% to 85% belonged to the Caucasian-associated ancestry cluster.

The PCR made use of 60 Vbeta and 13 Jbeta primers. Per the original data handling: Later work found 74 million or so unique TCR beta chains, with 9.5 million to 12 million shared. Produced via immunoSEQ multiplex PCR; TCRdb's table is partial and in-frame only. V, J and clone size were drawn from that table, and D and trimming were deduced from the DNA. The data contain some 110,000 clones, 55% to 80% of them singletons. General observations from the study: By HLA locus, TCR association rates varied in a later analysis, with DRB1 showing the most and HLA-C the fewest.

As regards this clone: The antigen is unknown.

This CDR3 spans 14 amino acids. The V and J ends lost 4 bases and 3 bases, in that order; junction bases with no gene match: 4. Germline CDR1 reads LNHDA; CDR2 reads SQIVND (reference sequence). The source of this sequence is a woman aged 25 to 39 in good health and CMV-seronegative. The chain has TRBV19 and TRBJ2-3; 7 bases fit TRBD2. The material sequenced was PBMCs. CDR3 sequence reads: CASSRAGITDTQYF. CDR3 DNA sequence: TGTGCCAGTAGTAGAGCGGGAATTACAGATACGCAGTATTTT.